Listed below are T cell receptor beta chains from one sample, sequenced in a study of blood T cells in healthy people across ages. TCRdb reanalysed the 5' RACE reads using MiXCR and keeps one entry per CDR3 protein. The repertoire holds fewer than 750,000 distinct CDR3 sequences, with roughly 48% as singletons. The sequenced sample was blood. The receptors come from an elderly man in good health. CDR3s leave out the opening cysteine and the closing phenylalanine or tryptophan. The order of the fields is V gene, CDR3 protein.

V: TRBV7-9; CDR3: ASSKRGSGYTDTQY
V: TRBV20-1; CDR3: SARDSTSGRPYEQY
V: TRBV20-1; CDR3: SARDGAGGEETQY
V: TRBV29-1; CDR3: SVEARGLYNEQF
V: TRBV20-1; CDR3: SASRTGLVGYT
V: TRBV30; CDR3: AWSHSFSSTNEKLF
V: TRBV6-6; CDR3: ASSPRDRSNEQF
V: TRBV5-1; CDR3: ASRTLVTGGTTYEQY
V: TRBV6-5; CDR3: ASSYSNRGMNEQY
V: TRBV7-9; CDR3: ACSFPNMGTDTQY
V: TRBV6-6; CDR3: ASSRQGCGYT
V: TRBV10-3; CDR3: AISESGGKGRSFGEQY
V: TRBV3-1; CDR3: ASSRRTEGNTEAF
V: TRBV3-1; CDR3: ASSQDRRSYGYT
V: TRBV29-1; CDR3: STISGSSLIHEQF
V: TRBV7-9; CDR3: VSSFSGRTPYEQY
V: TRBV6-6; CDR3: ASSYGTGPYEQY
V: TRBV7-2; CDR3: ASSLAYPNQPQH